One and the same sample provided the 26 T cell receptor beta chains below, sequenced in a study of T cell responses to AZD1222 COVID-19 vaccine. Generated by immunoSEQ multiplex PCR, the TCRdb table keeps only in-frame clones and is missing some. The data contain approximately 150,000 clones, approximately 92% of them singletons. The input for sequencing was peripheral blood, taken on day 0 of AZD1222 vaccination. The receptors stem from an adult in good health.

The CDR3 spells CAWSGMQSHEKLFF. The CDR3 nucleotides are TGTGCCTGGAGTGGAATGCAGAGCCATGAAAAACTGTTTTTT. The chain couples TRBV30 to TRBJ1-4; D is unresolved. The CDR3 runs to 14 residues. The V and J ends lost 1 base and 6 bases respectively, with 12 bases between them. Germline CDR1 reads GTSNPN; CDR2 reads SVGIG (reference sequence).

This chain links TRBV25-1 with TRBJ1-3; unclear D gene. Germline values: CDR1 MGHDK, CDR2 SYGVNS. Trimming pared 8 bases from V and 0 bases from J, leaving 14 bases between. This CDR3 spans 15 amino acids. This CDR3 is CASSGGILSGNTIYF. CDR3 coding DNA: TGTGCCAGCTCCGGCGGTATCCTCTCTGGAAACACCATATATTTT.

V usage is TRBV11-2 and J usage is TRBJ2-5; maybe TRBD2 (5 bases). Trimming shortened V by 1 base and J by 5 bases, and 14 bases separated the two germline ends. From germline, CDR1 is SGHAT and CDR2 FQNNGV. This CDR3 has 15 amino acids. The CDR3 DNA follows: TGTGCCAGCAGCTTAGCCACCTCCCCGGGGGAGACCCAGTACTTC. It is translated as CASSLATSPGETQYF. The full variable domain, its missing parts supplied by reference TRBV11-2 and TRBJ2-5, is EAGVAQSPRYKIIEKRQSVAFWCNPISGHATLYWYQQILGQGPKLLIQFQNNGVVDDSQLPKDRFSAERLKGVDSTLKIQPAKLEDSAVYLCASSLATSPGETQYFGPGTRLLVL.

DNA for the CDR3: TGTGCCAGCAGTTTCTCCCGAGAGACCCAGTACTTC. This gives the protein CASSFSRETQYF. The chain recombines TRBV28 with TRBJ2-5; D is ambiguous. V was shortened by 3 bases and J by 4 bases, with 6 bases between the two germline ends. The germline CDR1 and CDR2 sequences are MDHEN and SYDVKM. The CDR3 has 12 amino acids.

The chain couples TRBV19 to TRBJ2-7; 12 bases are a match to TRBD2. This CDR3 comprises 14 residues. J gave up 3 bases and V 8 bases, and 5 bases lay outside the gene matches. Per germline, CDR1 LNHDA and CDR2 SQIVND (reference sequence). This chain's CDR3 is CASRLAGVLYEQYF. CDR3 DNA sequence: TGTGCCAGTCGACTAGCGGGAGTTCTCTACGAGCAGTACTTC.

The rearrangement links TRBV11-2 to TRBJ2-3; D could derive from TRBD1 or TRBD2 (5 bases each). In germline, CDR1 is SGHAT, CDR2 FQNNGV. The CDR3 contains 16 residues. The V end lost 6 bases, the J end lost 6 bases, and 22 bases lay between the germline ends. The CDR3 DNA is TGTGCCAGCAGATCCAGAGGGGTAGTTACATTGGATACGCAGTATTTT. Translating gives CASRSRGVVTLDTQYF.

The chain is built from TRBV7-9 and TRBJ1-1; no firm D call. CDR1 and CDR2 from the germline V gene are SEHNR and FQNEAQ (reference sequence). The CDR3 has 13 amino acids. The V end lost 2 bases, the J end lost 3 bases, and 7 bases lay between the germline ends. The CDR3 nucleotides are TGTGCCAGCAGCTTATCTTGGGACACTGAAGCTTTCTTT. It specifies CASSLSWDTEAFF.

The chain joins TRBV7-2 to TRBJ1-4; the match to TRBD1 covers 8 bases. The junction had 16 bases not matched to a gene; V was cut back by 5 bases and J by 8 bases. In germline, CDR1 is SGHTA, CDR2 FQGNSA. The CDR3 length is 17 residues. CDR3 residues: CASSRPTGEVEEEKLFF. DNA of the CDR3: TGTGCCAGCAGCCGTCCGACAGGGGAGGTGGAAGAGGAAAAACTGTTTTTT.

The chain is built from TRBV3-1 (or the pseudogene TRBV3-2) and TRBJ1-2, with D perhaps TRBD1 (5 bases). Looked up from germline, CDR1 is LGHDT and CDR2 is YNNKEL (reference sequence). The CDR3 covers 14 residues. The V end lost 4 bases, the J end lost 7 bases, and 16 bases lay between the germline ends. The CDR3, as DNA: TGTGCCAGCAGCCCTCGGGACCGTGGGGGTGGCTACACCTTC. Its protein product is CASSPRDRGGGYTF.

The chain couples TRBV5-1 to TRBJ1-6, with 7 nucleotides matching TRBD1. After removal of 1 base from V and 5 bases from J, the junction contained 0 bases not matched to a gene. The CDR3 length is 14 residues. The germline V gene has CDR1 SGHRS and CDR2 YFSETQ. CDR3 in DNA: TGCGCCAGCAGCTTGACAGGGGATAATTCACCCCTCCACTTT. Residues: CASSLTGDNSPLHF.

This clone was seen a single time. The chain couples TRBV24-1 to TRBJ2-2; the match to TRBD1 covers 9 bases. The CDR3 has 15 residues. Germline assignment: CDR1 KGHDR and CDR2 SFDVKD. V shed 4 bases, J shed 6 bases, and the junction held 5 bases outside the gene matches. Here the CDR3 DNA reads TGTGCCACCAGTGACCCACGGACAGGGGCCGGGGAGCTGTTTTTT. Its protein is CATSDPRTGAGELFF.

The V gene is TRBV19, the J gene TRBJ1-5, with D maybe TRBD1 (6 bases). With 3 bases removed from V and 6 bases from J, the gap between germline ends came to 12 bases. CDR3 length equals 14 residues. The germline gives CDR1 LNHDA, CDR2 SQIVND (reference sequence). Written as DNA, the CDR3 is TGTGCCAGTAGTATTAGGGGGATGGGTCAGCCCCAGCATTTT. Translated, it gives CASSIRGMGQPQHF.

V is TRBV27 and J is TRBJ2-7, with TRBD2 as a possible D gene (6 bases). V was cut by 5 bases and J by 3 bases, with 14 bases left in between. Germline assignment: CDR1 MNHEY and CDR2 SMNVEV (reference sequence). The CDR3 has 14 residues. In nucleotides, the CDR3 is TGTGCCAGCAGTCCGACTAGTTGGGGCTACGAGCAGTACTTC. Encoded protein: CASSPTSWGYEQYF.

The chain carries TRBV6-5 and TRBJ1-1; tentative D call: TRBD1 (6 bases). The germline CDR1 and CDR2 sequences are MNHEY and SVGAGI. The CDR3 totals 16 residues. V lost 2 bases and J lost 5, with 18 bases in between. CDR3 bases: TGTGCCAGCAGTTACACCGGCGGGGGGCGAAATACTGAAGCTTTCTTT. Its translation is CASSYTGGGRNTEAFF.

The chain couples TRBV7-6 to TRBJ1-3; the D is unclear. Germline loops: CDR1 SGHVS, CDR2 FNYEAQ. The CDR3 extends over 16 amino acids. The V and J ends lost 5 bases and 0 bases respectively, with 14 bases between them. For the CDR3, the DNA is TGTGCCAGCAGCGCACAAGACATTCTCTCTGGAAACACCATATATTTT. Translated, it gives CASSAQDILSGNTIYF.

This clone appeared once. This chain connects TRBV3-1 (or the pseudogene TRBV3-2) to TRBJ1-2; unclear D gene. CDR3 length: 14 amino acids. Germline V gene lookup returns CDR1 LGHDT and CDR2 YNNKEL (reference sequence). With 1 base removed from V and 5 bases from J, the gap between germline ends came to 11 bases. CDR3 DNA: TGTGCCAGCAGCCAAGGCGGCAGTCTATATGGCTACACCTTC. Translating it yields CASSQGGSLYGYTF.

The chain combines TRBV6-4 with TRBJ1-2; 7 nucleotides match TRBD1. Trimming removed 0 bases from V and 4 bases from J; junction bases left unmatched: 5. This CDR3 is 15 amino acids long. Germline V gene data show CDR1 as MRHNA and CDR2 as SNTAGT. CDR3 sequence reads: CASSDSGTAAYGYTF. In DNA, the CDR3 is TGTGCCAGCAGTGACTCCGGGACAGCAGCCTATGGCTACACCTTC.

CDR3 amino acids: CASSLAGSMNTEAFF. The CDR3 DNA reads TGTGCCAGCAGCTTAGCAGGGTCAATGAACACTGAAGCTTTCTTT. This chain uses TRBV7-6 with TRBJ1-1; D remains ambiguous. V lost 0 bases, J lost 0 bases, and 8 bases lay in between. Germline CDR1 reads SGHVS; CDR2 reads FNYEAQ. The CDR3 runs 15 residues.

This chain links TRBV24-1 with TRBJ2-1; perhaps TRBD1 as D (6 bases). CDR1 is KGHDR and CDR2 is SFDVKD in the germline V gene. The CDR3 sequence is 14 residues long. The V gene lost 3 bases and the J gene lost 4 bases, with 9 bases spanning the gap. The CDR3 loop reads CATSDHDRYNEQFF. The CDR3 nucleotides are TGTGCCACCAGTGATCATGACAGGTACAATGAGCAGTTCTTC.

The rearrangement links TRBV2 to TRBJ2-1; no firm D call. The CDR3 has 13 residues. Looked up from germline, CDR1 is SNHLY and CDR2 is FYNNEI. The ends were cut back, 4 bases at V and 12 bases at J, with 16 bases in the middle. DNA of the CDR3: TGTGCCAGCAGTGCAGGCGCTACGACCTTGCAGTTCTTC. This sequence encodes CASSAGATTLQFF.

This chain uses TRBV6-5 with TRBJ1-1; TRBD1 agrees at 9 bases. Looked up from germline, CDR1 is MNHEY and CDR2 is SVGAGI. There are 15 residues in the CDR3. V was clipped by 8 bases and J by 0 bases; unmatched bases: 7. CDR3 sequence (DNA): TGTGCCAGCCCGGAGGGGACAGGGATGAACACTGAAGCTTTCTTT. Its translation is CASPEGTGMNTEAFF.

The CDR3 DNA follows: TGTGCCAGTAGTCCCTCTATGCGGGTTCAGCCCCAGCATTTT. Protein: CASSPSMRVQPQHF. This sequence joins TRBV19 and TRBJ1-5; D gene unclear. The CDR3 extends over 14 amino acids. CDR1 LNHDA and CDR2 SQIVND come from the germline V gene (reference sequence). With 5 bases removed from V and 6 bases from J, the gap between germline ends came to 14 bases.

The CDR3 here is CAISEPIRQSLSYEQYF. CDR3 coding DNA: TGTGCCATCAGTGAGCCCATCCGGCAGTCCCTCTCCTACGAGCAGTACTTC. The J gene is TRBJ2-7, the V gene TRBV10-3; D remains ambiguous. Trimming removed 2 bases at V and 0 bases at J, with 17 bases between. CDR3 length: 17 residues. Germline loops: CDR1 ENHRY, CDR2 SYGVKD.

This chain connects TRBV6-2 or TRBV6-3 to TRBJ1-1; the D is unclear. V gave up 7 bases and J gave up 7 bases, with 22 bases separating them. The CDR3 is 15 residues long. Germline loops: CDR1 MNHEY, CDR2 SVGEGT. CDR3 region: CASTPIGWASIEAFF. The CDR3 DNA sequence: TGTGCCAGCACCCCAATCGGTTGGGCAAGTATTGAAGCTTTCTTT.

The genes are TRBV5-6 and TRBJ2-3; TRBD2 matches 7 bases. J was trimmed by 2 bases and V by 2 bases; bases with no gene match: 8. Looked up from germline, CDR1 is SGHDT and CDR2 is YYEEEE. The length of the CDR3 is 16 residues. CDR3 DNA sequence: TGTGCCAGCAGCTTTGAAGTAGCGGGCCCCACAGATACGCAGTATTTT. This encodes CASSFEVAGPTDTQYF.

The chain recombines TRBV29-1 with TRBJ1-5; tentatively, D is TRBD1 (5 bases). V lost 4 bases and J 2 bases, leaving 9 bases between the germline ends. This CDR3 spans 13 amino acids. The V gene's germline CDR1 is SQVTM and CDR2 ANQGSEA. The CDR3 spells CSVVQDGNQPQHF. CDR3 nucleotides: TGCAGCGTTGTACAGGACGGCAATCAGCCCCAGCATTTT. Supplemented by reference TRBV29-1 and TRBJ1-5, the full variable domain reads SAVISQKPSRDICQRGTSLTIQCQVDSQVTMMFWYRQQPGQSLTLIATANQGSEATYESGFVIDKFPISRPNLTFSTLTVSNMSPEDSSIYLCSVVQDGNQPQHFGDGTRLSIL.